This T cell receptor (beta chain) was observed in a study of cytomegalovirus exposure and HLA in healthy donors. The study's findings and limits: Roughly even sequencing depth across donors was the assumption behind the presence/absence analyses. In a later analysis, productive TCRs from donors in an Asian-associated ancestry cluster reportedly carried fewer N-insertions than the cohort mean.

PCR amplification relied on 60 Vbeta primers (plus 13 Jbeta primers). Clones were read by immunoSEQ multiplex PCR, and TCRdb kept only the in-frame ones, dropping some. The sample includes around 100,000 clones, approximately 70% of them seen just once. Of note for this clone: Its antigen is unknown.

Per the germline V gene, CDR1 is SGHTA and CDR2 is FQGTGA. There are 14 residues in the CDR3. The trim removed 5 bases at V and 5 bases at J, leaving 8 bases unmatched. The sample consisted of PBMCs. This TCR came from a young man in good health and CMV-seronegative. The rearrangement joins TRBV7-3 to TRBJ2-5; 7 bases match TRBD2. In nucleotides, the CDR3 is TGTGCCAGCAGCGATCCTGGGGGGGGTGAGACCCAGTACTTC. This translates into CASSDPGGGETQYF.